This T cell receptor (beta chain) was recorded in a study of OX40 agonist ivuxolimab in advanced cancers. Study overall: Each dose-escalation patient presented with hepatocellular carcinoma, melanoma, renal cell or head and neck cancer. Study outcomes and limitations: Clonal expansion was among the lowest in partial responders at 0.1-3.0 mg/kg, especially CD8+.

Trimming removed 5 bases at V and 5 bases at J, with 9 bases between. The CDR3 consists of 12 residues. Germline CDR1 and CDR2: SEHNR and FQNEAQ (reference sequence). The method was immunoSEQ multiplex PCR; TCRdb's version includes in-frame clones alone and lacks a portion of them. The table lists fewer than 55,000 clones, approximately 91% of them singletons. As regards this clone: Its cognate antigen is unknown.

This TCR derives from an adult with an advanced solid tumor such as melanoma, head and neck, liver or kidney cancer. This sample comprised CD4+ or CD8+ T cells sorted from blood, obtained in a trial of the OX40 agonist ivuxolimab. The chain carries TRBV7-9 and TRBJ1-1; a weak D match, TRBD1 (6 bases). The CDR3 DNA sequence: TGTGCCAGCAGCAAACAGGGAACTGAAGCTTTCTTT. This sequence encodes CASSKQGTEAFF.